Sequencing of this T cell receptor (beta chain) was carried out in a study of blood T cell repertoires in COVID-19. Per the original methods: Cell counts per sample came from amplifying reference gene primers. Sequencing was performed with immunoSEQ multiplex PCR; in TCRdb, only in-frame clones are kept and a portion is missing. V, J and clone size reflect that table, while D and trimming were determined from the DNA. Of about 260,000 clones in the sample, 80% to 90% were seen once. The germline V gene has CDR1 MDHEN and CDR2 SYDVKM. This CDR3 comprises 16 residues. Germline trimming cut 3 bases from V and 1 base from J; bases unmatched to any gene: 5. Seattle participants joined during active infection and were tracked over time.

The receptor comes from a woman between 65 and 79 years old with COVID-19, enrolled during active disease. J is TRBJ2-4 and V is TRBV28; 8 nucleotides match TRBD1. Sequencing used peripheral blood. The CDR3 protein is CASSFPAGGAKNIQYF. CDR3 DNA: TGTGCCAGCAGTTTTCCGGCAGGGGGCGCCAAAAACATTCAGTACTTC.